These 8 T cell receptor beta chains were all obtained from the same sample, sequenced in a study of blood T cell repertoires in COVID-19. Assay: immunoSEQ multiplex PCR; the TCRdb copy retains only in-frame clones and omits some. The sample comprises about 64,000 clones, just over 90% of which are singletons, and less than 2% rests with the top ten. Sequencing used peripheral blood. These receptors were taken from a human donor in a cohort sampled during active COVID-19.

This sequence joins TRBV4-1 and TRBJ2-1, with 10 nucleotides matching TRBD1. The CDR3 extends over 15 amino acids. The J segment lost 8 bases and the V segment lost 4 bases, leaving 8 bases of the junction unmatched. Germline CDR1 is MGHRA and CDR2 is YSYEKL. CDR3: CASSLVGTGDDEQFF. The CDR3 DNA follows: TGCGCCAGCAGCCTAGTCGGGACAGGGGATGATGAGCAGTTCTTC.

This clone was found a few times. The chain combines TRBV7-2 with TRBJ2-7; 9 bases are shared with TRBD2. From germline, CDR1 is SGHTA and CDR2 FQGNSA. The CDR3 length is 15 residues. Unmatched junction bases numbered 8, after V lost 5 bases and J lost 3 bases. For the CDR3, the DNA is TGTGCCAGCAGCATAATAGCGGGAGATTACTACGAGCAGTACTTC. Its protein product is CASSIIAGDYYEQYF.

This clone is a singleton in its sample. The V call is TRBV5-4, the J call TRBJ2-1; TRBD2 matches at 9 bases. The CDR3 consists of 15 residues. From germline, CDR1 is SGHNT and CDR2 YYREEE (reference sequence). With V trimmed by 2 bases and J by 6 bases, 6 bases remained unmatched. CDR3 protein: CASSFSGTSTNEQFF. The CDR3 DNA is TGTGCCAGCAGCTTTTCCGGGACTAGCACCAATGAGCAGTTCTTC.

Here the CDR3 reads CASSQDPYYEQYF. CDR3 DNA: TGCGCCAGCAGCCAAGACCCTTACTACGAGCAGTACTTC. The rearrangement links TRBV4-3 to TRBJ2-7; D is unresolved. This CDR3 has 13 residues. V lost 0 bases to trimming and J lost 3 bases, with 6 bases between them. Germline-derived CDR1 and CDR2 are LGHNA and YSLEER.

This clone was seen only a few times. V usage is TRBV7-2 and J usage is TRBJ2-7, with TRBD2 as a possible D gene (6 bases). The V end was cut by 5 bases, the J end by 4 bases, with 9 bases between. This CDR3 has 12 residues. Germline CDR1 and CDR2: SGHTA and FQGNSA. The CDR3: CASSGSGYEQYF. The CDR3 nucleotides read TGTGCCAGCAGCGGGAGCGGGTACGAGCAGTACTTC.

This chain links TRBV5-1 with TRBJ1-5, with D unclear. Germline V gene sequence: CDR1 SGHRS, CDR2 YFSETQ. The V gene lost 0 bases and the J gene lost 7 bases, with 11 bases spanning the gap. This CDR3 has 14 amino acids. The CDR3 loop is CASSLALGAQPQHF. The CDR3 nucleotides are TGCGCCAGCAGCTTGGCCCTGGGAGCACAGCCCCAGCATTTT.

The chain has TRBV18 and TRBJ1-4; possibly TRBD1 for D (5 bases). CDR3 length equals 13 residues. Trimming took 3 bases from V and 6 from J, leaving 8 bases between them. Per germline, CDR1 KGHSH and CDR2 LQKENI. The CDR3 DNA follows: TGTGCCAGCTCACCCACAGGAGATGAAAAACTGTTTTTT. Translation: CASSPTGDEKLFF.

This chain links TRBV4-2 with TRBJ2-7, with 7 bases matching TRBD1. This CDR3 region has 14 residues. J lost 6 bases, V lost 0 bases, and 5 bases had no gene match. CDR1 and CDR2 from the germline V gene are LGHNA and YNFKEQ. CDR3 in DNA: TGTGCCAGCAGCCAAGATCCGCCAGGGGGCGAGCAGTACTTC. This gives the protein CASSQDPPGGEQYF.